The 10 T cell receptor beta chains below all came from one sample that was sequenced in a study of CD8 T cells in Susac syndrome. RNA, at roughly 0.45 to 1 ug, was reverse transcribed with random hexamers. TCRdb independently ran MiXCR on the immunoSEQ multiplex PCR reads; one entry per CDR3 protein. Among approximately 200,000 distinct CDR3 sequences, 95% were seen once, and the ten largest hold 0.082%. Sequencing was carried out using CD4+ T cells from PBMCs. The receptors stem from a human donor with multiple sclerosis.

V is TRBV3-1 and J is TRBJ1-2, with 10 nucleotides matching TRBD1. The CDR3 loop spans 16 amino acids. Per the germline V gene, CDR1 is LGHDT and CDR2 is YNNKEL (reference sequence). Unmatched junction bases numbered 5, after V lost 0 bases and J lost 4 bases. The CDR3 sequence: CASSQEAGQGTYGYTF. The CDR3 nucleotides read TGTGCCAGCAGCCAAGAAGCGGGACAGGGGACCTATGGCTACACCTTC.

CDR3 DNA: TGTGCCAGCCGGGACAGGGTGGAGGCCTGGGCCAAAAACATTCAGTACTTC. Protein: CASRDRVEAWAKNIQYF. V and J are TRBV6-1 and TRBJ2-4, with 9 positions matching TRBD1. There are 17 residues in the CDR3. The junction had 12 bases not matched to a gene; V was cut back by 8 bases and J by 1 base. Germline CDR1 reads MNHNS; CDR2 reads SASEGT.

In this sample, this clonotype turned up once. This chain joins TRBV29-1 and TRBJ1-2; 9 nucleotides line up with TRBD1. The CDR3 totals 14 residues. The germline CDR1 and CDR2 sequences are SQVTM and ANQGSEA. The V and J ends lost 5 bases and 4 bases, in that order; junction bases with no gene match: 8. CDR3 sequence reads: CSVRDRAPLYGYTF. The CDR3 nucleotides read TGCAGCGTTCGGGACAGGGCACCCCTCTATGGCTACACCTTC.

The chain employs TRBV20-1 and TRBJ1-1; D unclear. V was cut by 0 bases and J by 0 bases, with 8 bases left in between. There are 14 residues in the CDR3. The germline gives CDR1 DFQATT, CDR2 SNEGSKA (reference sequence). The CDR3 loop reads CSARDRRVNTEAFF. DNA for the CDR3: TGCAGTGCTAGAGATCGACGGGTGAACACTGAAGCTTTCTTT.

For the CDR3, the DNA is TGTGCCAGCAGCGTATCTTTCAACACTGAAGCTTTCTTT. Protein sequence: CASSVSFNTEAFF. The chain uses TRBV7-9 and TRBJ1-1; D unclear. CDR3 length equals 13 residues. Germline CDR1 reads SEHNR; CDR2 reads FQNEAQ (reference sequence). Trimming pared 5 bases from V and 2 bases from J, leaving 9 bases between.

This clonotype was detected a few times. The rearrangement links TRBV12-3 or TRBV12-4 to TRBJ2-7; no clear D. Trimming cost V 5 bases and J 3 bases, with 8 bases left between them. The CDR3 sequence is 12 residues long. In DNA, the CDR3 is TGTGCCAGCAGTCTGACCCGCTACGAGCAGTACTTC. Translation gives CASSLTRYEQYF.

The chain links TRBV2 to TRBJ1-5, with 7 bases fitting TRBD1. The CDR3 contains 14 residues. Looked up from germline, CDR1 is SNHLY and CDR2 is FYNNEI. The J segment lost 7 bases and the V segment lost 5 bases, leaving 8 bases of the junction unmatched. CDR3 sequence reads: CASSMDRNQQPQHF. CDR3 bases: TGTGCCAGCAGTATGGACAGGAATCAACAGCCCCAGCATTTT.

The rearrangement uses TRBV7-2 and TRBJ1-1; D remains ambiguous. V gave up 2 bases and J gave up 3 bases, with 7 bases separating them. The CDR3 totals 13 residues. Germline loops: CDR1 SGHTA, CDR2 FQGNSA. The CDR3 sequence is CASSLMAYTEAFF. The CDR3 bases are TGTGCCAGCAGCTTAATGGCTTACACTGAAGCTTTCTTT.

The J gene is TRBJ2-3, the V gene TRBV15; perhaps TRBD2 as D (5 bases). This CDR3 contains 17 residues. The V end lost 0 bases, the J end lost 4 bases, and 17 bases lay between the germline ends. CDR1 is LNHNV and CDR2 is YYDKDF in the germline V gene (reference sequence). The CDR3 bases are TGTGCCACCAGCAGAGATTCGGCTAGGAGGCTCTCAGATACGCAGTATTTT. This codes for CATSRDSARRLSDTQYF. The variable domain in full, completed from reference TRBV15 and TRBJ2-3, reads DAMVIQNPRYQVTQFGKPVTLSCSQTLNHNVMYWYQQKSSQAPKLLFHYYDKDFNNEADTPDNFQSRRPNTSFCFLDIRSPGLGDTAMYLCATSRDSARRLSDTQYFGPGTRLTVL.

The rearrangement uses TRBV9 and TRBJ2-3, with D unresolved. CDR3 length: 15 amino acids. Trimming left V 0 bases short and J 5 bases short, with 13 bases between. The germline gives CDR1 SGDLS, CDR2 YYNGEE. The CDR3 sequence is CASSVGFSSVDTQYF. The CDR3 nucleotides are TGTGCCAGCAGCGTAGGGTTCAGTTCGGTAGATACGCAGTATTTT.